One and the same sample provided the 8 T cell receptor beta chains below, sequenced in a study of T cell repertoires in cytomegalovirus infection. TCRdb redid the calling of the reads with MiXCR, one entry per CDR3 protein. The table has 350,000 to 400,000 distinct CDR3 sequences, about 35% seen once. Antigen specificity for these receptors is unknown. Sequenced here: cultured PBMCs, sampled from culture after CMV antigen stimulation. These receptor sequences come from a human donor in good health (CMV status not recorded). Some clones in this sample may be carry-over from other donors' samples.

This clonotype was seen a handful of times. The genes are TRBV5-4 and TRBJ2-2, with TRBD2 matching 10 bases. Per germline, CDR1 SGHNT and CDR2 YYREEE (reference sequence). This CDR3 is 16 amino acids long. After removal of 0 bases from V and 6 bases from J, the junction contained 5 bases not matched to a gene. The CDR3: CASSLGLAGVSGELFF. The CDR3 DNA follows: TGTGCCAGCAGCTTGGGGCTAGCGGGAGTGTCCGGGGAGCTGTTTTTT. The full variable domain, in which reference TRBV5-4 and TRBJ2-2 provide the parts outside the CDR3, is ETGVTQSPTHLIKTRGQQVTLRCSSQSGHNTVSWYQQALGQGPQFIFQYYREEENGRGNFPPRFSGLQFPNYSSELNVNALELDDSALYLCASSLGLAGVSGELFFGEGSRLTVL.

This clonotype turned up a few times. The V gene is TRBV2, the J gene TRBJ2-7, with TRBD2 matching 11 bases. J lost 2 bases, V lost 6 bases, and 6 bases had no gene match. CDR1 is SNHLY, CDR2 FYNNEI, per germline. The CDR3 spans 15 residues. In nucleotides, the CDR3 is TGTGCCAGCAGGGGACTAGCGGAGACCCCCTACGAGCAGTACTTC. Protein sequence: CASRGLAETPYEQYF.

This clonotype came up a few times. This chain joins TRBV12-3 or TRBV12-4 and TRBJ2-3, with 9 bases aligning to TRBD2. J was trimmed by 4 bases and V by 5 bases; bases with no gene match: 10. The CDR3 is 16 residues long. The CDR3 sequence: CASSPGGLAGSDTQYF. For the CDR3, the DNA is TGTGCCAGCAGTCCCGGTGGGCTAGCGGGATCAGATACGCAGTATTTT.

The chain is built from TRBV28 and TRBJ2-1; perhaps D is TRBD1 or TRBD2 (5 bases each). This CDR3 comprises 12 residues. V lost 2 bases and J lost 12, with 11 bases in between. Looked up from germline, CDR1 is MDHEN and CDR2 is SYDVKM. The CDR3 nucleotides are TGTGCCAGCAGTTTAAGAGGGGTCGGGCAGTTCTTC. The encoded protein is CASSLRGVGQFF.

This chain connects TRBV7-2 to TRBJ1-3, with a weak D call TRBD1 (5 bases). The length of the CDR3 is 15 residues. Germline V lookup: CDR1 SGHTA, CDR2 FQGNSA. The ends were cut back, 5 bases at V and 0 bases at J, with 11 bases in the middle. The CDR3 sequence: CASSPGQPSGNTIYF. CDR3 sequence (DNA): TGTGCCAGCAGCCCCGGACAACCCTCTGGAAACACCATATATTTT.

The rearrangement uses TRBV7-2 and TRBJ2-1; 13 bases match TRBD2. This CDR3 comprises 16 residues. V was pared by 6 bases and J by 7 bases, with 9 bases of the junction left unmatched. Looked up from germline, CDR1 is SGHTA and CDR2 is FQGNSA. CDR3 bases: TGTGCCAGCAGATCCGGGACTAGCGGGATTTATAATGAGCAGTTCTTC. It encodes CASRSGTSGIYNEQFF.

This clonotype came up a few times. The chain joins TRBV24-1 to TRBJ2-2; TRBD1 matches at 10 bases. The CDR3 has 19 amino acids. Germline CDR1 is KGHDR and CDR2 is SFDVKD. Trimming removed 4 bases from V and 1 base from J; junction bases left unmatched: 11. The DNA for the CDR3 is TGTGCCACCAGTGACCTCAGTCCGGGACAGGGGTGGAACACCGGGGAGCTGTTTTTT. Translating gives CATSDLSPGQGWNTGELFF.

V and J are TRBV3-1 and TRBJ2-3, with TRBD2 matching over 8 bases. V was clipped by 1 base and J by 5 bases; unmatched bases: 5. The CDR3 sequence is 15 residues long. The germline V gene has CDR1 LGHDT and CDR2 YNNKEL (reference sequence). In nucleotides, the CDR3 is TGTGCCAGCAGCCAAGGGGACCTAGCGGGAGATACGCAGTATTTT. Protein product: CASSQGDLAGDTQYF.